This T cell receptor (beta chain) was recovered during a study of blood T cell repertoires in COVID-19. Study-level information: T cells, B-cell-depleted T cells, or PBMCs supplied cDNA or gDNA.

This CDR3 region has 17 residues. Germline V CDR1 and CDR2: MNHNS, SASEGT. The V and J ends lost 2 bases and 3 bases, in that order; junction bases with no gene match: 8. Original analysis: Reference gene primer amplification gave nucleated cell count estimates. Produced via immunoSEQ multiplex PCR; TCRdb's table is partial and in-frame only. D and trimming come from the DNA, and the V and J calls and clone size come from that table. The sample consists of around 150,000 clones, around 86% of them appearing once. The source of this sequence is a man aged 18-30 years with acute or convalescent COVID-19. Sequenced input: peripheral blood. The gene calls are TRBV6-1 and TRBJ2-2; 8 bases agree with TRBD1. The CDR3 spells CASSETGRGLDTGELFF. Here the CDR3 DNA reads TGTGCCAGCAGTGAAACGGGCAGGGGGCTAGACACCGGGGAGCTGTTTTTT.